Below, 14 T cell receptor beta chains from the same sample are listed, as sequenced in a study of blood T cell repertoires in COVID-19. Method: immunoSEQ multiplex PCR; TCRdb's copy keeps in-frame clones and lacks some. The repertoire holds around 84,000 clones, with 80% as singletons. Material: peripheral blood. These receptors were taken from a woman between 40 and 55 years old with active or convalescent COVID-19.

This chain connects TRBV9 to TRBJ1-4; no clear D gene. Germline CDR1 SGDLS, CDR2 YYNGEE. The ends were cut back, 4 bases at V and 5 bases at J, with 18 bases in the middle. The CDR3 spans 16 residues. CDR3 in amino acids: CASSPPERGGNEKLFF. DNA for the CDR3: TGTGCCAGCAGCCCCCCAGAGCGGGGAGGAAATGAAAAACTGTTTTTT.

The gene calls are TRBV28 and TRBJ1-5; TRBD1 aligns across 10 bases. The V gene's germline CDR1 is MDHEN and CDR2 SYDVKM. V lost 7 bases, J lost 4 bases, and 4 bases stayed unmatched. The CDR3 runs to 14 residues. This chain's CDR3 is CASNPGQGNQPQHF. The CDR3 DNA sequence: TGTGCCAGCAACCCGGGACAGGGGAATCAGCCCCAGCATTTT.

Here the CDR3 DNA reads TGTGCCAGCAGCCTAGGCCACTTTTATGGCTACACCTTC. It codes for CASSLGHFYGYTF. The gene calls are TRBV6-5 and TRBJ1-2, with D hard to call. V lost 6 bases and J 5 bases, leaving 13 bases between the germline ends. CDR1 MNHEY and CDR2 SVGAGI come from the germline V gene. There are 13 residues in the CDR3.

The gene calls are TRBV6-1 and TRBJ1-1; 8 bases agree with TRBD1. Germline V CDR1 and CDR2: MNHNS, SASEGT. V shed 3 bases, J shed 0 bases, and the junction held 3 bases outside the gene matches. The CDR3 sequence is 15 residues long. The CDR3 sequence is CASSEEQGVNTEAFF. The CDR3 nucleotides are TGTGCCAGCAGTGAGGAACAGGGGGTGAACACTGAAGCTTTCTTT.

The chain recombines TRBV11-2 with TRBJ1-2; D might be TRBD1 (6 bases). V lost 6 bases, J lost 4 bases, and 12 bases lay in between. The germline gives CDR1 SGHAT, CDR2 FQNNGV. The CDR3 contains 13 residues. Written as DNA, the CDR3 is TGTGCCAGCAGTCGGGGGGCAGGCTATGGCTACACCTTC. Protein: CASSRGAGYGYTF.

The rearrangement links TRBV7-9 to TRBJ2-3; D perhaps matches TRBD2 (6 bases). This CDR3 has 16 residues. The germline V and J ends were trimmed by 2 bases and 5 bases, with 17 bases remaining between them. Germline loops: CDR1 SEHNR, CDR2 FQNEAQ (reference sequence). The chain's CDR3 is CASSLIRGKRGDTQYF. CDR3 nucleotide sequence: TGTGCCAGCAGCTTAATTCGCGGGAAAAGGGGAGATACGCAGTATTTT.

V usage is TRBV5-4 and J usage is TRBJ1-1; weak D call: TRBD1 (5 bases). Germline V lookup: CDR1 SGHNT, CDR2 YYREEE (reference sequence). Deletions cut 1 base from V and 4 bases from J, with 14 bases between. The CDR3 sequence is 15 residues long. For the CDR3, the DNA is TGTGCCAGCAGCTTGCTCGGGGGGGTTGCCACTGAAGCTTTCTTT. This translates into CASSLLGGVATEAFF. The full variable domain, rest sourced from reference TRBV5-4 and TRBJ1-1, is ETGVTQSPTHLIKTRGQQVTLRCSSQSGHNTVSWYQQALGQGPQFIFQYYREEENGRGNFPPRFSGLQFPNYSSELNVNALELDDSALYLCASSLLGGVATEAFFGQGTRLTVV.

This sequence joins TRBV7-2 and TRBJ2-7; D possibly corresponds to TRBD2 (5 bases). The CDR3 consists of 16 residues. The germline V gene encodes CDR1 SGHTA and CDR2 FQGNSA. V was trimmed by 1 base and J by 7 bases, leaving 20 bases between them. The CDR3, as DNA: TGTGCCAGCAGCTTAGGTAGGCACCATCAAACGGGGGAGCAGTACTTC. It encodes CASSLGRHHQTGEQYF.

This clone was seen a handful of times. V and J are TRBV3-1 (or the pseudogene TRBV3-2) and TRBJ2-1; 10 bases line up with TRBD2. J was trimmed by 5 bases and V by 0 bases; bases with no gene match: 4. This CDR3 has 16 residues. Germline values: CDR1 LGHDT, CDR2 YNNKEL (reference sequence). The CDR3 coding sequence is TGTGCCAGCAGCCAAGAGGGACTAGCGTCCCACAATGAGCAGTTCTTC. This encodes CASSQEGLASHNEQFF.

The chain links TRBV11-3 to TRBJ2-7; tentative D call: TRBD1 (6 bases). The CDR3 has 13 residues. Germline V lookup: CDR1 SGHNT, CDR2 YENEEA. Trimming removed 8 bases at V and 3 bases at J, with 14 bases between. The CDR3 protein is CASGQGRYYEQYF. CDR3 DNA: TGTGCCAGCGGGCAGGGGCGATACTACGAGCAGTACTTC.

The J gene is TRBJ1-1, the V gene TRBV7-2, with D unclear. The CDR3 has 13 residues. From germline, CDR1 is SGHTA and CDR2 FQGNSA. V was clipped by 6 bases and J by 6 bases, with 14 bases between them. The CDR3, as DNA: TGTGCCAGCAGAATTGAGAGGTTTTCTGAAGCTTTCTTT. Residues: CASRIERFSEAFF. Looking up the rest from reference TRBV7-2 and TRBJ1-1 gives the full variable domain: GAGVSQSPSNKVTEKGKDVELRCDPISGHTALYWYRQSLGQGLEFLIYFQGNSAPDKSGLPSDRFSAERTGGSVSTLTIQRTQQEDSAVYLCASRIERFSEAFFGQGTRLTVV.

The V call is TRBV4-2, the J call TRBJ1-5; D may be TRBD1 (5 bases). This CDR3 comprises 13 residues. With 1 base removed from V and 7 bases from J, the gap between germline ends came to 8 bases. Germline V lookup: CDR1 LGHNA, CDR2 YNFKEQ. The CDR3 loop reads CASSQGGEQPQHF. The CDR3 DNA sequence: TGTGCCAGCAGCCAAGGGGGGGAGCAGCCCCAGCATTTT.

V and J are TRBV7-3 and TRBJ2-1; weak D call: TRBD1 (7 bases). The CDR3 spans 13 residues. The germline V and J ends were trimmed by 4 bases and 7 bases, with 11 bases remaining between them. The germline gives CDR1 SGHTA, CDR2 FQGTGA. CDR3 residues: CASSYQGGNEQFF. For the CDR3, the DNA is TGTGCCAGCAGCTACCAGGGGGGAAATGAGCAGTTCTTC.

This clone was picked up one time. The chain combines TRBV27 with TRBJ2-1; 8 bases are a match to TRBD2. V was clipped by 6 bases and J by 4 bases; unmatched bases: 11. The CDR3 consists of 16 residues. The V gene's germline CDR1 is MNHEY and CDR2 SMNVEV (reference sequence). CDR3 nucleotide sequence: TGTGCCAGCAGCGACGGGTCGGGGGGGAATTACAATGAGCAGTTCTTC. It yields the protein CASSDGSGGNYNEQFF.